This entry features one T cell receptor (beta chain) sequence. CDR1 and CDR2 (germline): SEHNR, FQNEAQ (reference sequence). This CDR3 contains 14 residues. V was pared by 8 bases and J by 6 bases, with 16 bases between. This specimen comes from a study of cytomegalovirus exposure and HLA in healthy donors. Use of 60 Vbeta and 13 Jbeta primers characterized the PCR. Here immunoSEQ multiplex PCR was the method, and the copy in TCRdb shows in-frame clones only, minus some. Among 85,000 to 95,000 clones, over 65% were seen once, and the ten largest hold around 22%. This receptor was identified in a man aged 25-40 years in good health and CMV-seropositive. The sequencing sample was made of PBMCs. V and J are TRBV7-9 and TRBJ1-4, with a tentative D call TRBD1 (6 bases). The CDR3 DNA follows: TGTGCCAGCGACTCGGGACAAGCGTATGAAAAACTGTTTTTT. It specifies CASDSGQAYEKLFF.